This T cell receptor (beta chain) is drawn from a study of blood T cell repertoires in COVID-19. Across the whole study: From the United States, Italy and Spain came samples of acute and convalescent COVID-19. Nucleic acid was either cDNA or gDNA, and it came from T cells, B-cell-depleted T cells, or PBMCs.

CDR1 SNHLY and CDR2 FYNNEI come from the germline V gene. V was shortened by 4 bases and J by 0 bases, with 12 bases between the two germline ends. CDR3 length: 15 amino acids. Per the original methods: The assay estimated nucleated cells by amplifying reference gene primers. Profiling relied on immunoSEQ multiplex PCR, and the TCRdb table lists in-frame clones only, not all of them. Clone size and the V and J calls come from that table; the DNA yielded D and trimming. The table lists under 200,000 clones, roughly 70% of them singletons. The chain is built from TRBV2 and TRBJ2-5; possibly TRBD2 for D (5 bases). Sequenced material: peripheral blood. The receptor was isolated from a woman older than 75 with acute or convalescent COVID-19. The CDR3 is CASSVSGIHQETQYF. The CDR3 nucleotides read TGTGCCAGCAGTGTTTCGGGGATCCACCAAGAGACCCAGTACTTC.